This T cell receptor (beta chain) comes out of a study of sequential checkpoint blockade in melanoma. Study-wide background: Both treatment sequences were followed by maintenance nivolumab.

Sample treatment: randomized to nivolumab then ipilimumab (arm A) or the reverse (arm B). None of the patients previously received DNA-damaging chemotherapy. Sorted cells were live CD3+CD8+, lacking CD19 and CD56, from PBMCs. V dropped 1 base and J dropped 7 bases, with 11 bases sitting between them. CDR3 size: 14 residues. Germline-derived CDR1 and CDR2 are MNHNS and SASEGT. Only in-frame clones appear in the TCRdb table, and some are missing; sequencing was by immunoSEQ multiplex PCR. Among fewer than 40,000 clones listed, about 88% were seen once. This receptor was taken from a human donor with melanoma. The chain links TRBV6-1 to TRBJ1-5; TRBD1 might be the D (6 bases). The input for sequencing was CD8+ T cells sorted from blood (inferred from file names), taken from a patient given nivolumab and ipilimumab in sequence. The CDR3 coding sequence is TGTGCCAGCAGTGAAGAGGGGGGGTGGCAGCCCCAGCATTTT. Amino acids: CASSEEGGWQPQHF.